The 9 T cell receptor beta chains below all came from one sample that was sequenced in a study of PD-1 blockade in classical Hodgkin lymphoma (TCRdb year 2020). The time point label on this specimen signifies: cycle 2 day 1 (C2D1) of nivolumab. Every trial patient had relapsed after autologous stem cell transplantation, and cohorts A, B and C differed in prior brentuximab vedotin exposure. Preparation of the library involved the immunoSEQ multiplex PCR assay. Entries here come from immuneACCESS through TCRdb and include only in-frame sequences with V and J called. Some clones fail to appear in such tables; in the studies checked, an unresolved V gene covers under half of the shortfall, and the cause of the remainder is unknown. Counted in this sample were roughly 47,000 clones; roughly 80% of them appeared once. About 20% of the sample belongs to the ten largest clones. The specimen comprised peripheral blood mononuclear cells (PBMCs), sampled before the second cycle of nivolumab. These receptor sequences come from a human donor with classical Hodgkin lymphoma.

This sequence joins TRBV13 and TRBJ1-2, with D possibly being TRBD1 (5 bases). V was pared by 1 base and J by 4 bases, with 22 bases between. CDR1 is PRHDT and CDR2 is FYEKMQ in the germline V gene (reference sequence). This CDR3 is built from 18 residues. CDR3 coding DNA: TGTGCCAGCAGCTTAGCCGGGACCTATCGGGGATATGGCTATGGCTACACCTTC. Protein sequence: CASSLAGTYRGYGYGYTF.

This chain links TRBV7-2 with TRBJ1-1; TRBD1 matches 11 bases. The CDR3 consists of 16 residues. Germline loops: CDR1 SGHTA, CDR2 FQGNSA. Trimming cost V 0 bases and J 4 bases; bases outside gene matches: 4. The CDR3 sequence: CASSLAKGTGGTEAFF. The CDR3 region has the DNA TGTGCCAGCAGCTTAGCGAAAGGGACAGGGGGCACTGAAGCTTTCTTT.

As concerns this clone: The sample holds other DNA sequences that translate to the same CDR3. J is TRBJ2-7 and V is TRBV11-3, with TRBD1 matching 7 bases. In germline, CDR1 is SGHNT, CDR2 YENEEA. The CDR3 length is 13 residues. Trimming removed 5 bases from V and 4 bases from J; junction bases left unmatched: 5. CDR3 DNA sequence: TGTGCCAGCAGCCCGACAGGGTTTTACGAGCAGTACTTC. The encoded protein is CASSPTGFYEQYF.

This clone was seen only a few times. The chain recombines TRBV6-6 with TRBJ1-1; D is uncertain. V was cut by 2 bases and J by 4 bases, with 5 bases left in between. This CDR3 is built from 12 residues. The germline gives CDR1 MNHNY, CDR2 SVGAGI (reference sequence). The CDR3 coding sequence is TGTGCCAGCAGTTACGAGGGCACTGAAGCTTTCTTT. This encodes CASSYEGTEAFF.

This clone was seen just once. V usage is TRBV25-1 and J usage is TRBJ2-7; D is ambiguous. This CDR3 is built from 16 residues. With 1 base removed from V and 1 base from J, the gap between germline ends came to 14 bases. Germline CDR1 reads MGHDK; CDR2 reads SYGVNS. The CDR3 nucleotides are TGTGCCAGCAGTGAATTCTCGGGCAGAAGTTCCTACGAGCAGTACTTC. This gives the protein CASSEFSGRSSYEQYF.

CDR3 DNA: TGTGCCAGCGCCCCGACGTTAAACTATGGCTACACCTTC. Amino acid sequence: CASAPTLNYGYTF. This chain connects TRBV25-1 to TRBJ1-2, with unresolved D. This CDR3 has 13 amino acids. Trimming cost V 8 bases and J 2 bases, with 12 bases left between them. Per germline, CDR1 MGHDK and CDR2 SYGVNS.

The V gene is TRBV7-9, the J gene TRBJ2-3; 9 bases are shared with TRBD1. V gave up 1 base and J gave up 5 bases; unmatched junction bases: 4. Germline CDR1 and CDR2: SEHNR and FQNEAQ (reference sequence). This CDR3 is built from 15 residues. CDR3 sequence reads: CASSLVGQGKDTQYF. CDR3 DNA: TGTGCCAGCAGCTTAGTGGGACAGGGAAAAGATACGCAGTATTTT.

The chain has TRBV28 and TRBJ1-5; D call uncertain. The V end was cut by 6 bases, the J end by 2 bases, with 11 bases between. CDR3 size: 14 residues. CDR1 is MDHEN and CDR2 is SYDVKM in the germline V gene. The CDR3: CASSQRLGNQPQHF. Written as DNA, the CDR3 is TGTGCCAGCAGCCAGCGCTTGGGCAATCAGCCCCAGCATTTT. Looking up the rest from reference TRBV28 and TRBJ1-5 gives the full variable domain: DVKVTQSSRYLVKRTGEKVFLECVQDMDHENMFWYRQDPGLGLRLIYFSYDVKMKEKGDIPEGYSVSREKKERFSLILESASTNQTSMYLCASSQRLGNQPQHFGDGTRLSIL.

The chain uses TRBV4-2 and TRBJ1-2; D not certain. Germline CDR1 reads LGHNA; CDR2 reads YNFKEQ. With 3 bases removed from V and 5 bases from J, the gap between germline ends came to 4 bases. This CDR3 is 11 amino acids long. CDR3 nucleotides: TGTGCCAGCAGCCAGGGGTATGGCTACACCTTC. Its translation is CASSQGYGYTF.